What follows describes a single TCR beta chain. This sample was taken from a study of blood T cell repertoires in COVID-19. TCRdb's copy holds only in-frame clones and misses some; the assay was immunoSEQ multiplex PCR. Among a few hundred thousand clones listed, 70% to 90% were seen once. V was pared by 3 bases and J by 2 bases, with 10 bases of the junction left unmatched. This CDR3 has 17 residues. CDR1 is LNHDA and CDR2 is SQIVND in the germline V gene (reference sequence). Sequenced input: peripheral blood. The chain links TRBV19 to TRBJ2-5; 9 positions agree with TRBD1. The sequence came from a man aged 60 to 69 with acute or convalescent COVID-19. CDR3 in DNA: TGTGCCAGTAGTATTGGTTCCGGAGACAGGGGGCAAGAGACCCAGTACTTC. Its protein is CASSIGSGDRGQETQYF.